Shown below are 20 T cell receptor beta chains from a single sample sequenced in a study of cytomegalovirus exposure and HLA in healthy donors (dated by TCRdb to about 2017). The library was prepared using the immunoSEQ multiplex PCR assay. The multiplex PCR relied on a mix of 60 forward primers for TCR Vbeta segments and 13 reverse primers for TCR Jbeta segments. The clones in this table, taken by TCRdb from immuneACCESS, are in-frame only. Not every clone is retained; where verified, under half of the shortfall comes from an unresolved V gene, and the cause of the rest is unknown. The sample profile shows roughly 150,000 clones; roughly 87% of them were found once. About 5.6% of the sample is in the top ten clones. Sequenced: PBMCs. The receptors come from a man aged 25 to 40 in good health and CMV-seropositive.

This chain links TRBV13 with TRBJ2-1, with 8 bases aligning to TRBD1. CDR1 is PRHDT and CDR2 is FYEKMQ in the germline V gene (reference sequence). CDR3 length: 14 residues. The trim removed 4 bases at V and 5 bases at J, leaving 4 bases unmatched. The CDR3 DNA sequence: TGTGCCAGCAGCTCCGGGACAGGAAACAATGAGCAGTTCTTC. This translates into CASSSGTGNNEQFF.

This clone was seen once. V is TRBV5-1 and J is TRBJ2-6; tentatively, D is TRBD1 (5 bases). The CDR3 extends over 16 amino acids. The germline V gene has CDR1 SGHRS and CDR2 YFSETQ. The ends were cut back, 0 bases at V and 2 bases at J, with 9 bases in the middle. DNA of the CDR3: TGCGCCAGCAGCTTGGCCGCAGGGACTGGGGCCAACGTCCTGACTTTC. Amino acid sequence: CASSLAAGTGANVLTF.

The rearrangement links TRBV6-5 to TRBJ1-1; no definite D call. This CDR3 has 14 amino acids. Germline-derived CDR1 and CDR2 are MNHEY and SVGAGI. V dropped 2 bases and J dropped 1 base, with 8 bases sitting between them. CDR3 loop: CASSYSQENTEAFF. DNA for the CDR3: TGTGCCAGCAGTTACAGTCAGGAGAACACTGAAGCTTTCTTT.

The rearrangement links TRBV28 to TRBJ1-2; TRBD1 matches at 8 bases. Germline trimming cut 3 bases from V and 3 bases from J; bases unmatched to any gene: 6. Germline loops: CDR1 MDHEN, CDR2 SYDVKM. There are 15 residues in the CDR3. The CDR3 DNA is TGTGCCAGCAGTTTTAGGGCAGGGGGCTACTATGGCTACACCTTC. This sequence encodes CASSFRAGGYYGYTF.

The chain recombines TRBV7-2 with TRBJ1-6; TRBD1 aligns across 7 bases. From germline, CDR1 is SGHTA and CDR2 FQGNSA. With 5 bases clipped from V and 7 bases from J, the junction kept 8 bases outside the gene matches. CDR3 size: 15 residues. The CDR3 is CASSPKGADNSPLHF. The CDR3 coding sequence is TGTGCCAGCAGCCCGAAGGGGGCAGACAATTCACCCCTCCACTTT. The complete variable domain, with remaining parts taken from reference TRBV7-2 and TRBJ1-6, reads GAGVSQSPSNKVTEKGKDVELRCDPISGHTALYWYRQSLGQGLEFLIYFQGNSAPDKSGLPSDRFSAERTGGSVSTLTIQRTQQEDSAVYLCASSPKGADNSPLHFGNGTRLTVT.

This clone was picked up one time. V gene TRBV7-9 combines with J gene TRBJ1-1; D gene unclear. Trimming stripped 3 bases from V and 3 bases from J, with 14 bases between. The germline CDR1 and CDR2 sequences are SEHNR and FQNEAQ (reference sequence). The CDR3 consists of 15 residues. DNA of the CDR3: TGTGCCAGCAGCTTCCCCGGACTGCCCGACACTGAAGCTTTCTTT. Encoded protein: CASSFPGLPDTEAFF. The full variable domain, its missing parts supplied by reference TRBV7-9 and TRBJ1-1, is DTGVSQNPRHKITKRGQNVTFRCDPISEHNRLYWYRQTLGQGPEFLTYFQNEAQLEKSRLLSDRFSAERPKGSFSTLEIQRTEQGDSAMYLCASSFPGLPDTEAFFGQGTRLTVV.

This chain uses TRBV18 with TRBJ1-5, with D possibly TRBD1 on 5 matching bases. Per germline, CDR1 KGHSH and CDR2 LQKENI. Trimming shortened V by 3 bases and J by 6 bases, and 12 bases separated the two germline ends. The CDR3 runs to 14 residues. The DNA of the CDR3 is TGTGCCAGCTCACCCGACAGAACGGCTCAGCCCCAGCATTTT. Encoded protein: CASSPDRTAQPQHF.

CDR3 DNA: TGTGCCAGCAGCCTCCGGACAGAGAACACCGGGGAGCTGTTTTTT. Its protein product is CASSLRTENTGELFF. This rearrangement joins TRBV7-6 to TRBJ2-2; possibly TRBD1 for D (6 bases). Germline CDR1 SGHVS, CDR2 FNYEAQ. The CDR3 consists of 15 residues. The V and J ends lost 5 bases and 1 base respectively, with 11 bases between them.

The chain has TRBV4-3 and TRBJ2-7; TRBD1 is a possible D gene (5 bases). Per germline, CDR1 LGHNA and CDR2 YSLEER. The CDR3 covers 13 residues. The ends were cut back, 2 bases at V and 3 bases at J, with 8 bases in the middle. This CDR3 reads CASSQRQSYEQYF. As DNA, the CDR3 is TGCGCCAGCAGCCAAAGACAGAGCTACGAGCAGTACTTC.

In this sample, this clone turned up once. The J gene is TRBJ1-4, the V gene TRBV28; D not resolved. CDR1 is MDHEN and CDR2 is SYDVKM in the germline V gene. CDR3 length: 14 amino acids. V shed 5 bases and J shed 8 bases, with 15 bases lying between them. CDR3 residues: CASSPPRREEKLFF. The CDR3 DNA reads TGTGCCAGCAGTCCCCCGAGGCGGGAGGAAAAACTGTTTTTT.

This clone was found a few times. The chain employs TRBV28 and TRBJ1-5; D possibly corresponds to TRBD1 (6 bases). The CDR3 sequence is 17 residues long. V was clipped by 3 bases and J by 7 bases, with 22 bases between them. The germline V gene has CDR1 MDHEN and CDR2 SYDVKM. The CDR3 nucleotides are TGTGCCAGCAGTTTTCCTTCTTCCGGGACACAGTCCCAGCCCCAGCATTTT. Residues: CASSFPSSGTQSQPQHF.

The chain couples TRBV6-5 to TRBJ2-2, with 7 bases matching TRBD1. Germline loops: CDR1 MNHEY, CDR2 SVGAGI. The CDR3 sequence is 13 residues long. With 5 bases clipped from V and 7 bases from J, the junction kept 4 bases outside the gene matches. The CDR3 coding sequence is TGTGCCAGCAGTCGGACAGGATTCGGGGAGCTGTTTTTT. Its translation is CASSRTGFGELFF.

This clone occurred a few times. The chain combines TRBV4-3 with TRBJ1-3, with 9 bases lining up with TRBD1. The germline V gene encodes CDR1 LGHNA and CDR2 YSLEER. This CDR3 contains 16 residues. V shed 2 bases, J shed 2 bases, and the junction held 4 bases outside the gene matches. The CDR3 DNA sequence: TGCGCCAGCAGCCAAAGACAGGGGGGGACTGGAAACACCATATATTTT. This encodes CASSQRQGGTGNTIYF.

For this clone: The sample carries other DNA sequences with the same CDR3. The chain couples TRBV6-4 to TRBJ1-6; TRBD1 aligns across 7 bases. Looked up from germline, CDR1 is MRHNA and CDR2 is SNTAGT. The CDR3 totals 15 residues. The V and J ends lost 4 bases and 3 bases, in that order; junction bases with no gene match: 3. CDR3 DNA sequence: TGTGCCAGCAGTGCAAGACAGGGCTATAATTCACCCCTCCACTTT. This translates into CASSARQGYNSPLHF.

The chain employs TRBV19 and TRBJ2-5, with TRBD2 matching 9 bases. This CDR3 has 15 amino acids. J lost 4 bases, V lost 3 bases, and 6 bases had no gene match. The germline V gene encodes CDR1 LNHDA and CDR2 SQIVND (reference sequence). CDR3 region: CASSIGGGARETQYF. The CDR3 DNA reads as TGTGCCAGTAGTATCGGCGGGGGGGCCAGAGAGACCCAGTACTTC.

The rearrangement joins TRBV21-1 to TRBJ1-2; no check of the table's D call, TRBD1, against the DNA was made. TRBV21-1 is annotated as a pseudogene. The CDR3 extends over 16 amino acids. The CDR3 reads CASSKRRQGARYGYTF. In DNA form, the CDR3 reads TGTGCCAGCAGCAAAAGAAGACAGGGGGCCAGGTATGGCTACACCTTC.

This sequence joins TRBV5-6 and TRBJ1-1; D is unresolved. This CDR3 is 13 amino acids long. Germline V gives CDR1 SGHDT, CDR2 YYEEEE. V was clipped by 0 bases and J by 2 bases, with 5 bases between them. For the CDR3, the DNA is TGTGCCAGCAGCTTGGCAGGTAACACTGAAGCTTTCTTT. This codes for CASSLAGNTEAFF.

The CDR3: CASSFAGASNEQFF. The CDR3 DNA follows: TGTGCCAGTAGTTTCGCGGGAGCGTCCAATGAGCAGTTCTTC. V gene TRBV19 combines with J gene TRBJ2-1, with 7 bases aligning to TRBD2. Germline V gives CDR1 LNHDA, CDR2 SQIVND (reference sequence). With V trimmed by 5 bases and J by 6 bases, 7 bases remained unmatched. This CDR3 region has 14 residues.

The CDR3 coding sequence is TGTGCCAGTACGTCGACAGGGGGCGATAATGGCTACACCTTC. Translated, it gives CASTSTGGDNGYTF. The chain couples TRBV19 to TRBJ1-2; the match to TRBD1 covers 10 bases. Per the germline V gene, CDR1 is LNHDA and CDR2 is SQIVND (reference sequence). Losses at the gene ends were 7 bases for V and 6 bases for J; bases not matched to a gene: 8. There are 14 residues in the CDR3.

The chain has TRBV19 and TRBJ2-3; a possible D gene is TRBD1 (6 bases). Per germline, CDR1 LNHDA and CDR2 SQIVND (reference sequence). V lost 4 bases and J 10 bases, leaving 9 bases between the germline ends. This CDR3 contains 11 residues. The CDR3 DNA is TGTGCCAGTAGTAACAGGGTGGCGCAGTATTTT. Residues: CASSNRVAQYF. Drawing the rest from reference TRBV19 and TRBJ2-3, the complete variable domain is DGGITQSPKYLFRKEGQNVTLSCEQNLNHDAMYWYRQDPGQGLRLIYYSQIVNDFQKGDIAEGYSVSREKKESFPLTVTSAQKNPTAFYLCASSNRVAQYFGPGTRLTVL.